Presented here are 3 T cell receptor beta chains from one specimen sequenced in a study of shared clonotypes between healthy human individuals. Data came from immunoSEQ multiplex PCR; TCRdb stores just in-frame clones and leaves some out. The sample carries 900,000 to 1,200,000 clones, around three quarters recorded once. Sequencing was done on a sample of memory CD4+ T cells from PBMCs. Subset given: CD45RA-negative fraction. Receptors originate from a young man in good health. Some clones in this sample may be carry-over from other donors' samples.

This clone was counted a few times. The chain uses TRBV28 and TRBJ1-1; D is unresolved. The CDR3 has 12 amino acids. Germline V gene data show CDR1 as MDHEN and CDR2 as SYDVKM. The ends were cut back, 6 bases at V and 1 base at J, with 6 bases in the middle. The CDR3 DNA is TGTGCCAGCAGGTCGACGAACACTGAAGCTTTCTTT. Protein: CASRSTNTEAFF.

CDR3 in DNA: TGTGCCAGTACCCCGCCAGGGACCTACGAGCAGTACTTC. Translated: CASTPPGTYEQYF. V is TRBV19 and J is TRBJ2-7; weak D call: TRBD1 (5 bases). Trimming took 7 bases from V and 2 from J, leaving 12 bases between them. Germline assignment: CDR1 LNHDA and CDR2 SQIVND (reference sequence). The CDR3 contains 13 residues.

Only a few counts were recorded for this clone. The CDR3 loop is CASSEGQSYGYTF. For the CDR3, the DNA is TGTGCCAGTAGTGAGGGACAGAGCTATGGCTACACCTTC. The chain recombines TRBV19 with TRBJ1-2; 7 bases match TRBD1. V lost 5 bases, J lost 4 bases, and 4 bases stayed unmatched. The CDR3 extends over 13 amino acids. Germline V gene data show CDR1 as LNHDA and CDR2 as SQIVND (reference sequence).